These T cell receptor beta chains were read from a single sample in a study of T cell responses to AZD1222 COVID-19 vaccine. Clones were sequenced by immunoSEQ multiplex PCR, and TCRdb holds only the in-frame ones, with some missing. The sample has roughly 100,000 clones; 87% are singletons. The material was peripheral blood, obtained 28 days after the second AZD1222 dose. The receptors stem from an adult who received the AZD1222 COVID-19 vaccine. Both conserved end residues are part of each CDR3. Each record gives: J gene, V gene, D gene, clone size, CDR3 DNA, CDR3 protein. A D gene is named only where the DNA matches it firmly. The size field is filled for only some rows; it gives once, few, many or a size class.

J: TRBJ2-1; V: TRBV29-1; D: NA; size: NA; DNA: TGCAGCGTTGCAGGATACAATGAGCAGTTCTTC; CDR3: CSVAGYNEQFF
J: TRBJ1-6; V: TRBV30; D: NA; size: NA; DNA: TGTGCCTGGAGTGAAACTACAGGGAATTCACCCCTCCACTTT; CDR3: CAWSETTGNSPLHF
J: TRBJ1-5; V: TRBV6-5; D: NA; size: NA; DNA: TGTGCCAGCAGCTACTCCCGGGACACCTCCCAGCCCCAGCATTTT; CDR3: CASSYSRDTSQPQHF
J: TRBJ2-2; V: TRBV6-2/TRBV6-3; D: TRBD2; size: NA; DNA: TGTGCCAGCAGTGATAGGACTAGCGGGTTCCGGGAGCTGTTTTTT; CDR3: CASSDRTSGFRELFF
J: TRBJ2-7; V: TRBV7-9; D: NA; size: NA; DNA: TGTGCCAGCAGACCTACAGGGAGACTCTCCTACGAGCAGTACTTC; CDR3: CASRPTGRLSYEQYF
J: TRBJ2-5; V: TRBV5-6; D: TRBD2; size: NA; DNA: TGTGCCAGCAGCCAATTCCTCCTAGCGGGAGTACGTGAGACCCAGTACTTC; CDR3: CASSQFLLAGVRETQYF
J: TRBJ1-2; V: TRBV10-3; D: NA; size: NA; DNA: TGTGCCATCAGTTTCCCCCCCCCGGCGAAACCCTCAGTATATGGCTACACCTTC; CDR3: CAISFPPPAKPSVYGYTF
J: TRBJ1-5; V: TRBV28; D: TRBD1; size: NA; DNA: TGTGCCAGCAGTTTTGCAGGGGGCGGGCGGATAAGTCAAAATCAGCCCCAGCATTTT; CDR3: CASSFAGGGRISQNQPQHF
J: TRBJ2-7; V: TRBV11-2; D: NA; size: NA; DNA: TGTGCCAGCAGCTTAGCCCCCCCCTACGAGCAGTACTTC; CDR3: CASSLAPPYEQYF
J: TRBJ1-6; V: TRBV9; D: NA; size: NA; DNA: TGTGCCAGCAGCGTACGGGACGATTATAATTCACCCCTCCACTTT; CDR3: CASSVRDDYNSPLHF
J: TRBJ1-1; V: TRBV5-1; D: TRBD1; size: NA; DNA: TGCGCCAGCAGCATATCTTGGGACAGGGTAAGAACTGAAGCTTTCTTT; CDR3: CASSISWDRVRTEAFF
J: TRBJ1-1; V: TRBV9; D: TRBD1; size: NA; DNA: TGTGCCAGCAGCGTAGAATCAGGGGGCGCGAACACTGAAGCTTTCTTT; CDR3: CASSVESGGANTEAFF
J: TRBJ1-1; V: TRBV5-4; D: NA; size: once; DNA: TGTGCCAGCAGCCCGACAGGCCTGAACACTGAAGCTTTCTTT; CDR3: CASSPTGLNTEAFF